This T cell receptor (beta chain) was profiled in a study of patients and donors after allogeneic stem cell transplantation (dated by TCRdb to 2018 to 2020). This clonotype occurred a few times. Its recognized antigen is unknown. The record has no base qualities; no much larger clone is one base away. Preparation of the library involved RT-PCR. The instrument was a NextSeq 550. The raw public reads went through TCRdb reprocessing: fastp at Q25, MiXCR clone calling, in-frame beta chains kept. Duplicate CDR3 protein sequences are folded into a single record with the most common DNA and genes. The sample yields about 160,000 distinct CDR3 sequences; about 32% were counted once. Around 3% of the sample goes to the ten largest clones. V loses 4 bases, J loses 1 base, and the germline ends lie 15 bases apart. The cysteine opens and the phenylalanine closes a CDR3 of 16 amino acids. CDR3 DNA only is kept here, 48 bases in frame from base 1. The CDR1 and CDR2 encoded by the germline V gene are SGHDT and YYEEEE.

Material for sequencing was blood, either unsorted or a sorted T cell fraction (not recorded which). The TCR was taken from a human donor who was either an allogeneic HSCT recipient or a stem cell or donor lymphocyte infusion donor (not recorded which). It is not recorded whose cells these are; they may come from a transplant donor. Rearrangement joined TRBV5-6 to TRBJ2-1; no D gene call is confident. The encoded CDR3 is CASSLGAAVSYNEQFF. In nucleotide form, the sequence is TGTGCCAGCAGCCTTGGCGCGGCAGTTTCCTACAATGAGCAGTTCTTC.